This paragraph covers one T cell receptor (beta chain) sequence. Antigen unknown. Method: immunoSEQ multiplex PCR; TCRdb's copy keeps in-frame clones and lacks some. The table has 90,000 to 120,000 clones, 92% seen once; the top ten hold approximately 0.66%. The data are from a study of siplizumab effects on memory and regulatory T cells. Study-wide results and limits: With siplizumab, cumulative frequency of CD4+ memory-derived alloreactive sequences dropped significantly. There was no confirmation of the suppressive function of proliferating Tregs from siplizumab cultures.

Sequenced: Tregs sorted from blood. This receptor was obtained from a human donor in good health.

The CDR3 sequence is CASISSRSSYEQYF. CDR3 DNA sequence: TGTGCCAGCATAAGCAGCCGAAGCTCCTACGAGCAGTACTTC. J is TRBJ2-7 and V is TRBV28; D is undetermined. V lost 7 bases, J lost 0 bases, and 13 bases lay in between. The CDR3 has 14 amino acids. Germline V lookup: CDR1 MDHEN, CDR2 SYDVKM.